One and the same sample provided the 32 T cell receptor beta chains below, sequenced in a study of CD8 T cells in ankylosing spondylitis. Study-wide results and limits: About 8 highly homologous variants formed a TCR beta motif that appeared characteristic of ankylosing spondylitis blood.

A single record per CDR3 protein comes from TCRdb applying MiXCR to the 5' RACE reads. The sample lists just under 550,000 distinct CDR3 sequences, about an eighth occurring once. Their antigen targets remain unknown. Material for sequencing was blood, either unsorted or a sorted T cell fraction (not recorded which). These receptors all come from a male donor with ankylosing spondylitis.

The table lists this clonotype with many counts. The chain has TRBV2 and TRBJ2-3; D perhaps matches TRBD2 (6 bases). Germline V gives CDR1 SNHLY, CDR2 FYNNEI. The germline V and J ends were trimmed by 3 bases and 0 bases, with 10 bases remaining between them. The CDR3 contains 15 residues. For the CDR3, the DNA is TGTGCCAGCAGTGAGAGGCGGGGCAGCACAGATACGCAGTATTTT. Translation: CASSERRGSTDTQYF. The whole variable domain, remainder taken from reference TRBV2 and TRBJ2-3, is EPEVTQTPSHQVTQMGQEVILRCVPISNHLYFYWYRQILGQKVEFLVSFYNNEISEKSEIFDDQFSVERPDGSNFTLKIRSTKLEDSAMYFCASSERRGSTDTQYFGPGTRLTVL.

The chain couples TRBV7-9 to TRBJ1-2, with TRBD1 matching over 10 bases. The CDR3 is made up of 17 amino acids. Germline lookup yields CDR1 SEHNR and CDR2 FQNEAQ (reference sequence). Trimming took 3 bases from V and 2 from J; bases not matched to a gene: 9. This CDR3 reads CASSFSNPGQGNYGYTF. CDR3 DNA: TGTGCCAGCAGCTTTAGCAACCCGGGACAGGGGAACTATGGCTACACCTTC. The full variable domain, rest sourced from reference TRBV7-9 and TRBJ1-2, is DTGVSQNPRHKITKRGQNVTFRCDPISEHNRLYWYRQTLGQGPEFLTYFQNEAQLEKSRLLSDRFSAERPKGSFSTLEIQRTEQGDSAMYLCASSFSNPGQGNYGYTFGSGTRLTVV.

V is TRBV20-1 and J is TRBJ2-6; 7 bases are a match to TRBD1. Germline values: CDR1 DFQATT, CDR2 SNEGSKA (reference sequence). The J segment lost 0 bases and the V segment lost 1 base, leaving 12 bases of the junction unmatched. The CDR3 is 19 residues long. The CDR3 DNA follows: TGCAGTGCTAGAGTTCGTTTAGGACAGGTGAACTCTGGGGCCAACGTCCTGACTTTC. This sequence encodes CSARVRLGQVNSGANVLTF.

This clonotype has only a few counts. The rearrangement uses TRBV27 and TRBJ2-2; tentatively, D is TRBD2 (6 bases). Per the germline V gene, CDR1 is MNHEY and CDR2 is SMNVEV (reference sequence). Trimming left V 4 bases short and J 3 bases short, with 12 bases between. This CDR3 has 15 amino acids. CDR3: CASSSLAIHTGELFF. The CDR3 bases are TGTGCCAGCAGTTCACTAGCAATCCACACCGGGGAGCTGTTTTTT.

The gene calls are TRBV15 and TRBJ1-3; D gene ambiguous. CDR3 length: 16 amino acids. V was pared by 4 bases and J by 0 bases, with 13 bases between. CDR1 and CDR2 from the germline V gene are LNHNV and YYDKDF (reference sequence). The CDR3 DNA follows: TGTGCCACCAGCAACCCCCACACTTACTCTGGAAACACCATATATTTT. Translated, it gives CATSNPHTYSGNTIYF.

This clonotype was counted between two and nine times. The gene calls are TRBV5-1 and TRBJ2-7; tentatively, D is TRBD2 (6 bases). This CDR3 contains 15 residues. CDR1 is SGHRS, CDR2 YFSETQ, per germline. V shed 0 bases and J shed 4 bases, with 14 bases lying between them. This CDR3 is CASSLEAGFHYEQYF. In DNA, the CDR3 is TGCGCCAGCAGCTTGGAGGCGGGGTTCCATTACGAGCAGTACTTC.

The gene calls are TRBV20-1 and TRBJ2-3; the match to TRBD2 covers 10 bases. From germline, CDR1 is DFQATT and CDR2 SNEGSKA (reference sequence). There are 16 residues in the CDR3. Trimming took 2 bases from V and 1 from J; bases not matched to a gene: 6. CDR3 amino acids: CSARPKLAGGTDTQYF. The DNA for the CDR3 is TGCAGTGCTAGACCTAAGCTAGCGGGAGGCACAGATACGCAGTATTTT.

V is TRBV4-2 and J is TRBJ2-3, with 10 bases lining up with TRBD2. Germline CDR1 LGHNA, CDR2 YNFKEQ. The CDR3 has 16 amino acids. The J segment lost 2 bases and the V segment lost 4 bases, leaving 6 bases of the junction unmatched. CDR3 bases: TGTGCCAGCAGCCGACCAGGGACTAGCGACACAGATACGCAGTATTTT. Translating gives CASSRPGTSDTDTQYF.

This chain connects TRBV7-2 to TRBJ2-5; TRBD2 matches at 10 bases. The CDR3 extends over 15 amino acids. The V segment lost 4 bases and the J segment 9 bases; nucleotides outside the gene matches: 11. Per the germline V gene, CDR1 is SGHTA and CDR2 is FQGNSA. CDR3 loop: CASSSSSGSGRAQYF. CDR3 nucleotides: TGTGCCAGCAGCTCTTCTAGCGGGAGCGGAAGGGCCCAGTACTTC.

The sample holds many counts of this clonotype. The chain joins TRBV9 to TRBJ1-6; no clear D. V shed 6 bases and J shed 10 bases, with 17 bases lying between them. CDR1 SGDLS and CDR2 YYNGEE come from the germline V gene. The CDR3 contains 14 residues. The CDR3 DNA is TGTGCCAGCACCCCCACCCCGGTAGGATCACCCCTCCACTTT. Its translation is CASTPTPVGSPLHF.

This clonotype was counted many times. The V call is TRBV7-2, the J call TRBJ2-3; TRBD2 agrees at 8 bases. V was pared by 6 bases and J by 6 bases, with 14 bases of the junction left unmatched. The CDR3 is made up of 16 amino acids. From germline, CDR1 is SGHTA and CDR2 FQGNSA. CDR3 coding DNA: TGTGCCAGCAGTTATCAGATAGCGGGGTGGGGGGATACGCAGTATTTT. As protein: CASSYQIAGWGDTQYF.

V gene TRBV3-1 combines with J gene TRBJ2-7; TRBD1 is a possible D gene (6 bases). CDR1 is LGHDT, CDR2 YNNKEL, per germline (reference sequence). This CDR3 is 14 amino acids long. Between the trimmed V and J ends, which lost 4 bases and 3 bases, there was a span of 13 bases. CDR3 nucleotides: TGTGCCAGCAGCCTACGACCGGGACACTACGAGCAGTACGTC. Translating gives CASSLRPGHYEQYV.

This clonotype was observed at least ten times. V and J are TRBV24-1 and TRBJ2-1, with D possibly TRBD1 on 6 matching bases. In germline, CDR1 is KGHDR, CDR2 SFDVKD. Trimming removed 1 base at V and 14 bases at J, with 14 bases between. The CDR3 length is 13 residues. CDR3 in amino acids: CATSDFLGASEFF. The DNA for the CDR3 is TGTGCCACCAGTGATTTTCTGGGGGCTTCAGAGTTCTTC.

The rearrangement links TRBV5-6 to TRBJ2-3, with no clear D. Germline V gene lookup returns CDR1 SGHDT and CDR2 YYEEEE. The CDR3 runs to 14 residues. The V end was cut by 0 bases, the J end by 1 base, with 6 bases between. CDR3 DNA: TGTGCCAGCAGCTTGGAGTATCGCACAGATACGCAGTATTTT. Encoded protein: CASSLEYRTDTQYF.

The chain recombines TRBV6-2 or TRBV6-3 with TRBJ2-7; 12 bases are shared with TRBD2. Germline V CDR1 and CDR2: MNHEY, SVGEGT. CDR3 length: 16 amino acids. J lost 2 bases, V lost 6 bases, and 8 bases had no gene match. Written as DNA, the CDR3 is TGTGCCAGCAGGACGACTAGCGGGAGTCTCCCCTACGAGCAGTACGTC. Amino acids: CASRTTSGSLPYEQYV.

This clonotype was recorded a few times. The chain links TRBV29-1 to TRBJ2-5, with 9 bases aligning to TRBD2. The germline V gene encodes CDR1 SQVTM and CDR2 ANQGSEA. With V trimmed by 3 bases and J by 8 bases, 13 bases remained unmatched. The CDR3 runs 15 residues. The CDR3, as DNA: TGCAGCGTTGAGCTAGCGGGACGATCAAGAGAAACCCAGTACTTC. Protein: CSVELAGRSRETQYF.

This clonotype was counted at least ten times. V and J are TRBV24-1 and TRBJ1-1; D call uncertain. Germline V gives CDR1 KGHDR, CDR2 SFDVKD. V dropped 7 bases and J dropped 1 base, with 12 bases sitting between them. CDR3 length: 14 residues. CDR3 residues: CATRVAGENTEAFF. For the CDR3, the DNA is TGTGCCACCAGGGTCGCAGGCGAGAACACTGAAGCTTTCTTT.

This clonotype was seen repeatedly, ten times or more. The chain links TRBV7-9 to TRBJ1-4, with D perhaps TRBD1 (5 bases). Germline lookup yields CDR1 SEHNR and CDR2 FQNEAQ (reference sequence). This CDR3 is built from 13 residues. V was trimmed by 8 bases and J by 0 bases, leaving 7 bases between them. CDR3 in DNA: TGTGCCAGCGGGGGAACAACTAATGAAAAACTGTTTTTT. Protein sequence: CASGGTTNEKLFF. Full variable domain (outside the CDR3, taken from reference TRBV7-9 and TRBJ1-4): DTGVSQNPRHKITKRGQNVTFRCDPISEHNRLYWYRQTLGQGPEFLTYFQNEAQLEKSRLLSDRFSAERPKGSFSTLEIQRTEQGDSAMYLCASGGTTNEKLFFGSGTQLSVL.

This clonotype was seen a handful of times. This rearrangement joins TRBV6-1 to TRBJ1-2, with D unclear. The CDR3 is 12 residues long. Between the trimmed V and J ends, which lost 6 bases and 6 bases, there was a span of 11 bases. In germline, CDR1 is MNHNS, CDR2 SASEGT. DNA for the CDR3: TGTGCCAGCAGCCGGGCCGTGGATGGCTACACCTTC. It translates to CASSRAVDGYTF.

The genes are TRBV5-1 and TRBJ1-6; tentative D call: TRBD1 (5 bases). CDR1 is SGHRS, CDR2 YFSETQ, per germline. The CDR3 has 13 amino acids. Trimming cost V 3 bases and J 8 bases, with 9 bases left between them. DNA for the CDR3: TGCGCCAGCAGCTACGAAGGGGATTCACCCCTCCACTTT. Translation: CASSYEGDSPLHF.

The V call is TRBV27, the J call TRBJ2-1, with D perhaps TRBD2 (6 bases). This CDR3 spans 16 amino acids. The V gene lost 5 bases and the J gene lost 5 bases, with 19 bases spanning the gap. Germline V lookup: CDR1 MNHEY, CDR2 SMNVEV (reference sequence). CDR3 protein: CASSPSGWDFNNEQFF. The CDR3 nucleotides are TGTGCCAGCAGTCCCAGCGGGTGGGATTTTAACAATGAGCAGTTCTTC.

This clonotype was seen repeatedly, ten times or more. The chain is built from TRBV5-1 and TRBJ2-1, with TRBD1 identical over 8 bases. Germline CDR1 is SGHRS and CDR2 is YFSETQ. V dropped 4 bases and J dropped 9; count of bases not matched to a gene: 9. CDR3 length: 14 residues. The CDR3 region is CASSPGQGAGEQFF. The CDR3 nucleotides are TGCGCCAGCAGCCCCGGGCAGGGGGCAGGTGAGCAGTTCTTC.

Only a few counts were recorded for this clonotype. The chain links TRBV15 to TRBJ1-5, with D possibly TRBD1 on 6 matching bases. The germline V and J ends were trimmed by 8 bases and 0 bases, with 14 bases remaining between them. This CDR3 has 15 amino acids. Per germline, CDR1 LNHNV and CDR2 YYDKDF (reference sequence). CDR3 in amino acids: CATRRDTNSNQPQHF. The CDR3 DNA reads TGTGCCACCCGGCGGGACACCAATAGCAATCAGCCCCAGCATTTT.

This clonotype was counted ten times or more. The rearrangement links TRBV5-1 to TRBJ2-3, with D perhaps matching TRBD2 (5 bases). This CDR3 is built from 16 residues. V gave up 5 bases and J gave up 5 bases, with 21 bases separating them. Germline CDR1 SGHRS, CDR2 YFSETQ. CDR3 sequence reads: CASSFDGPSRGDTQYF. The CDR3 nucleotides are TGCGCCAGCAGTTTTGACGGCCCCTCCCGGGGAGATACGCAGTATTTT.

This clonotype was recorded many times. The gene calls are TRBV7-9 and TRBJ2-1; TRBD2 matches at 10 bases. Germline V gives CDR1 SEHNR, CDR2 FQNEAQ (reference sequence). After removal of 4 bases from V and 5 bases from J, the junction contained 5 bases not matched to a gene. The CDR3 has 15 amino acids. The CDR3 region has the DNA TGTGCCAGCAGCTCCTGGACTAGCGGTCACAATGAGCAGTTCTTC. It encodes CASSSWTSGHNEQFF.

The genes are TRBV6-1 and TRBJ1-2; D may be TRBD1 (5 bases). The germline V gene has CDR1 MNHNS and CDR2 SASEGT. V dropped 3 bases and J dropped 4 bases, with 15 bases sitting between them. The CDR3 spans 15 residues. The CDR3 loop is CASSDAWGASYGYTF. CDR3 in DNA: TGTGCCAGCAGTGATGCTTGGGGCGCATCCTATGGCTACACCTTC.

This chain joins TRBV7-2 and TRBJ1-1, with 8 bases fitting TRBD1. The V gene end was trimmed by 10 bases and the J gene end by 3 bases; junction bases not matched to a gene: 10. Germline loops: CDR1 SGHTA, CDR2 FQGNSA. The CDR3 runs to 14 residues. The CDR3 reads CATSRTGIYTEAFF. The CDR3 DNA is TGTGCCACCTCGCGGACAGGGATATACACTGAAGCTTTCTTT.

This clonotype was observed a few times. The chain uses TRBV15 and TRBJ1-4; D remains unclear. The germline V and J ends were trimmed by 2 bases and 8 bases, with 15 bases remaining between them. Germline assignment: CDR1 LNHNV and CDR2 YYDKDF (reference sequence). The CDR3 has 15 amino acids. CDR3 sequence reads: CATSRPGSLGEKLFF. The CDR3 DNA follows: TGTGCCACCAGCAGACCGGGCTCTCTCGGAGAAAAACTGTTTTTT.

V and J are TRBV27 and TRBJ2-1; TRBD2 agrees at 7 bases. In germline, CDR1 is MNHEY, CDR2 SMNVEV (reference sequence). The CDR3 is 16 residues long. V lost 4 bases to trimming and J lost 4 bases; unmatched junction nucleotides: 10. The CDR3 nucleotides are TGTGCCAGCAGTTCCCCGCTAGCGGCAGTTTACAATGAGCAGTTCTTC. This gives the protein CASSSPLAAVYNEQFF.

The chain couples TRBV6-2 or TRBV6-3 to TRBJ2-2; D remains ambiguous. The germline V gene has CDR1 MNHEY and CDR2 SVGEGT. The CDR3 runs 14 residues. Between the trimmed V and J ends, which lost 4 bases and 1 base, there was a span of 7 bases. The CDR3: CASSLVENTGELFF. As DNA, the CDR3 is TGTGCCAGCAGTTTAGTTGAGAACACCGGGGAGCTGTTTTTT.

This clonotype was seen more than once but under ten times. The V gene is TRBV11-2, the J gene TRBJ2-7; D is possibly TRBD1 or TRBD2 (5 bases each). This CDR3 has 14 residues. Germline CDR1 SGHAT, CDR2 FQNNGV. Trimming shortened V by 5 bases and J by 0 bases, and 11 bases separated the two germline ends. In nucleotides, the CDR3 is TGTGCCAGCAGCCCCGGGACCAGCTCCTACGAGCAGTACTTC. Encoded protein: CASSPGTSSYEQYF. Supplemented by reference TRBV11-2 and TRBJ2-7, the full variable domain reads EAGVAQSPRYKIIEKRQSVAFWCNPISGHATLYWYQQILGQGPKLLIQFQNNGVVDDSQLPKDRFSAERLKGVDSTLKIQPAKLEDSAVYLCASSPGTSSYEQYFGPGTRLTVT.

The chain links TRBV10-1 to TRBJ2-1, with TRBD2 matching over 7 bases. The junction had 8 bases not matched to a gene; V was cut back by 3 bases and J by 6 bases. The CDR3 is made up of 15 amino acids. CDR1 and CDR2 from the germline V gene are WNHNN and SYGVQD (reference sequence). DNA for the CDR3: TGCGCCAGCAGTGATAGGTGGGAGGGCTCCAATGAGCAGTTCTTC. Its translation: CASSDRWEGSNEQFF.